Shown below are 15 T cell receptor beta chains from a single sample sequenced in a study of blood T cell repertoires in COVID-19. The table came from immunoSEQ multiplex PCR; TCRdb's copy has only in-frame clones and leaves some out. The sample shows a few hundred thousand clones, roughly nine tenths of them seen only once. Sequencing was done on a sample of peripheral blood. These receptors came from a man aged 35-49 years with active or convalescent COVID-19.

V usage is TRBV19 and J usage is TRBJ2-1, with D possibly being TRBD2 (5 bases). Trimming cost V 4 bases and J 7 bases, with 14 bases left between them. CDR1 is LNHDA and CDR2 is SQIVND in the germline V gene (reference sequence). This CDR3 has 14 residues. DNA of the CDR3: TGTGCCAGTAGTAGAATAGGCTCGGGGAATGAGCAGTTCTTC. As protein: CASSRIGSGNEQFF. Combining the CDR3 with reference TRBV19 and TRBJ2-1 gives the whole variable domain DGGITQSPKYLFRKEGQNVTLSCEQNLNHDAMYWYRQDPGQGLRLIYYSQIVNDFQKGDIAEGYSVSREKKESFPLTVTSAQKNPTAFYLCASSRIGSGNEQFFGPGTRLTVL.

This rearrangement joins TRBV5-5 to TRBJ1-2; D gene ambiguous. V shed 0 bases and J shed 8 bases, with 20 bases lying between them. CDR1 SGHKS and CDR2 YYEKEE come from the germline V gene (reference sequence). The CDR3 extends over 16 amino acids. The CDR3 DNA follows: TGTGCCAGCAGCTTGGACGCGGACTACCCAGCGGAGGGCTACACCTTC. It yields the protein CASSLDADYPAEGYTF.

Note on this clone: This same CDR3 is encoded by further DNA sequences in the sample. CDR3 region: CASSIRSNEQFF. CDR3 bases: TGTGCCAGTAGTATCAGAAGCAATGAGCAGTTCTTC. This chain connects TRBV19 to TRBJ2-1; D unclear. Per the germline V gene, CDR1 is LNHDA and CDR2 is SQIVND (reference sequence). V gave up 3 bases and J gave up 6 bases, with 6 bases separating them. The CDR3 runs 12 residues.

The V gene is TRBV2, the J gene TRBJ1-5; D not certain. The length of the CDR3 is 15 residues. Germline V gene lookup returns CDR1 SNHLY and CDR2 FYNNEI. The V gene lost 7 bases and the J gene lost 5 bases, with 18 bases spanning the gap. CDR3 protein: CASTALRAGYQPQHF. The CDR3 region has the DNA TGTGCCAGCACCGCCTTGAGGGCAGGTTATCAGCCCCAGCATTTT.

This chain uses TRBV5-4 with TRBJ2-1; the D gene is possibly TRBD2 (5 bases). This CDR3 spans 12 amino acids. Germline loops: CDR1 SGHNT, CDR2 YYREEE (reference sequence). Trimming removed 4 bases from V and 6 bases from J, with 8 bases in between. In DNA form, the CDR3 reads TGTGCCAGCAGCCGTGGGAGCAATGAGCAGTTCTTC. It translates to CASSRGSNEQFF.

V usage is TRBV10-3 and J usage is TRBJ1-5; 10 positions match TRBD1. There are 17 residues in the CDR3. Germline V gene lookup returns CDR1 ENHRY and CDR2 SYGVKD. J gave up 1 base and V 5 bases, and 8 bases lay outside the gene matches. The CDR3 here is CAISSGTGDGSNQPQHF. CDR3 coding DNA: TGTGCCATCAGTAGCGGGACAGGGGATGGGAGCAATCAGCCCCAGCATTTT.

The chain employs TRBV27 and TRBJ2-1; 10 nucleotides agree with TRBD2. The length of the CDR3 is 15 residues. CDR1 MNHEY and CDR2 SMNVEV come from the germline V gene (reference sequence). The J segment lost 4 bases and the V segment lost 6 bases, leaving 6 bases of the junction unmatched. The CDR3 bases are TGTGCCAGCAGCCCCAGGACTAGCGGATACAATGAGCAGTTCTTC. Translation: CASSPRTSGYNEQFF.

The V call is TRBV15, the J call TRBJ1-3; 8 bases are a match to TRBD1. This CDR3 has 16 residues. CDR1 LNHNV and CDR2 YYDKDF come from the germline V gene (reference sequence). The V and J ends lost 5 bases and 0 bases, in that order; junction bases with no gene match: 6. The CDR3 is CATSWGQVNSGNTIYF. As DNA, the CDR3 is TGTGCCACCAGCTGGGGACAGGTGAACTCTGGAAACACCATATATTTT.

This clone turned up a few times. The CDR3: CASSEKRGGASYEQFF. CDR3 DNA sequence: TGTGCCAGCAGTGAAAAGAGAGGGGGCGCATCATATGAGCAGTTCTTC. This chain links TRBV6-1 with TRBJ2-1; 7 positions agree with TRBD1. The CDR3 length is 16 residues. Trimming removed 2 bases from V and 8 bases from J; junction bases left unmatched: 12. Germline V lookup: CDR1 MNHNS, CDR2 SASEGT.

J is TRBJ2-5 and V is TRBV6-4; 9 bases align to TRBD2. This CDR3 has 15 residues. Trimming took 2 bases from V and 4 from J; bases not matched to a gene: 5. Germline CDR1 MRHNA, CDR2 SNTAGT. The CDR3 DNA is TGTGCCAGCAGTGACGCGGGGGGGCCTTTAGAGACCCAGTACTTC. It codes for CASSDAGGPLETQYF.

The genes are TRBV18 and TRBJ1-4; D gene ambiguous. Germline V lookup: CDR1 KGHSH, CDR2 LQKENI. V lost 6 bases, J lost 0 bases, and 8 bases lay in between. The CDR3 sequence is 14 residues long. The CDR3 is CASSRTATNEKLFF. DNA for the CDR3: TGTGCCAGCTCCCGGACTGCAACTAATGAAAAACTGTTTTTT.

A single count supports this clone. The V and J genes are TRBV7-3 and TRBJ2-7, with TRBD1 matching over 7 bases. The trim removed 6 bases at V and 0 bases at J, leaving 5 bases unmatched. Looked up from germline, CDR1 is SGHTA and CDR2 is FQGTGA. The CDR3 length is 14 residues. The CDR3 nucleotides read TGTGCCAGCAGTGTGGGACAGCTCTCCTACGAGCAGTACTTC. As protein: CASSVGQLSYEQYF.

J is TRBJ2-1 and V is TRBV13, with D tentatively TRBD2 (6 bases). The CDR3 is 14 amino acids. From germline, CDR1 is PRHDT and CDR2 FYEKMQ (reference sequence). With 1 base removed from V and 10 bases from J, the gap between germline ends came to 14 bases. The CDR3 DNA is TGTGCCAGCAGCTTAGCCATGGGACTTCGGGAGCAGTTCTTC. Protein sequence: CASSLAMGLREQFF.

The V call is TRBV6-5, the J call TRBJ1-2; the match to TRBD1 covers 7 bases. There are 13 residues in the CDR3. The germline V gene has CDR1 MNHEY and CDR2 SVGAGI. Germline trimming cut 11 bases from V and 7 bases from J; bases unmatched to any gene: 13. CDR3 amino acids: CAARQGVLGGYTF. The CDR3 DNA is TGTGCCGCCAGACAGGGAGTACTGGGTGGCTACACCTTC.

This chain connects TRBV19 to TRBJ1-4; 7 bases line up with TRBD1. Germline assignment: CDR1 LNHDA and CDR2 SQIVND (reference sequence). This CDR3 spans 13 amino acids. J lost 2 bases, V lost 10 bases, and 4 bases had no gene match. CDR3 in amino acids: CATGTDTNEKLFF. The CDR3 nucleotides are TGTGCCACCGGGACAGATACTAATGAAAAACTGTTTTTT.